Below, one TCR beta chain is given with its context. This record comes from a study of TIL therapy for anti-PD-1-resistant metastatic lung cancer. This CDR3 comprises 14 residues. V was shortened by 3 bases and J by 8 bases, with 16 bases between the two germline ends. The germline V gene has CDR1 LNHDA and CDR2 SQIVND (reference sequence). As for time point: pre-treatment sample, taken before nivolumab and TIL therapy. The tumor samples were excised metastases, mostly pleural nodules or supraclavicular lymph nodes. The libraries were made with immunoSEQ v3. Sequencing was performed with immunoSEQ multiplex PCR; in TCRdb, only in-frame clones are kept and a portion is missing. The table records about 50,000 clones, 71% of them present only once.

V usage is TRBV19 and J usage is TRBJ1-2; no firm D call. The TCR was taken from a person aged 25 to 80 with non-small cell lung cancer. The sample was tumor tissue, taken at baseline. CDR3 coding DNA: TGTGCCAGTAGTATGAGGACCCCCCGCGGGGGCTACACCTTC. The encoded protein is CASSMRTPRGGYTF. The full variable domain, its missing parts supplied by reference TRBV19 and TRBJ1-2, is DGGITQSPKYLFRKEGQNVTLSCEQNLNHDAMYWYRQDPGQGLRLIYYSQIVNDFQKGDIAEGYSVSREKKESFPLTVTSAQKNPTAFYLCASSMRTPRGGYTFGSGTRLTVV.